This T cell receptor (beta chain) was recovered during a study of OX40 agonist ivuxolimab in advanced cancers. The CDR3 runs to 12 residues. V dropped 4 bases and J dropped 6 bases, with 9 bases sitting between them. The V gene's germline CDR1 is MNHNS and CDR2 SASEGT. Here immunoSEQ multiplex PCR was the method, and the copy in TCRdb shows in-frame clones only, minus some. The sample carries 65,000 to 85,000 clones, approximately 81% recorded once. Sequencing was performed on CD4+ or CD8+ T cells sorted from blood, taken in a trial of the OX40 agonist ivuxolimab. This sequence originates from an adult with an advanced solid tumor such as melanoma, head and neck, liver or kidney cancer. The chain couples TRBV6-1 to TRBJ1-1, with D unclear. The CDR3 region is CASSGVGAEAFF. The CDR3 region has the DNA TGTGCCAGCAGTGGGGTGGGCGCTGAAGCTTTCTTT.